These T cell receptor beta chains were read from a single sample in a study of cytomegalovirus exposure and HLA in healthy donors. Sequencing used immunoSEQ multiplex PCR; TCRdb keeps in-frame clones, though not all of them. The data hold 130,000 to 150,000 clones, with approximately 9% observed a single time. Sequences were obtained from PBMCs. The receptor source for this set is a male donor in good health and CMV-seronegative. Both conserved end residues are trimmed from each CDR3.

v_gene | CDR3aa
TRBV5-1 | ASSLGSNRGDEKLF
TRBV6-6 | ASTLTPAYEQY
TRBV7-2 | ASSLGAGSYGYT
TRBV5-1 | ASSLASGSLNTGELF
TRBV27 | ASSLSGGSMSYEQY
TRBV6-1 | ASSETVSGGAF
TRBV6-1 | AMRASGAPGTQY
TRBV6-1 | ASSERGGDWAGELF
TRBV5-1 | ASSRGTGIENGYT
TRBV4-2 | ASSQVDRGRNYGYT
TRBV7-2 | ASSLALAGGRPHNEQF
TRBV13 | ASLNRDRVNYGYT
TRBV2 | ASSDAGVNEQF
TRBV18 | ASSPTPGLADRATGELF
TRBV19 | ASSTQGVNTEAF
TRBV7-6 | ASSLARGGSYNEQF
TRBV6-5 | ASSYSGSPNTEAF
TRBV7-9 | ASSPGHRYGYT
TRBV4-2 | ASSQVAGGNEQF
TRBV13 | ASSSGRTNTDTQY
TRBV9 | ASSVTPDRTYEQY
TRBV10-3 | AIAGQSGTGELF
TRBV11-2 | ASRESSVSSSYNEQF
TRBV27 | ASSFLPGQGSRGVREQY
TRBV2 | ASTRTGGLYGYT
TRBV6-5 | ASSYSADRGTYEQY
TRBV5-6 | ASSLGGPGANVLT
TRBV10-3 | AISVGQSGNTIY
TRBV9 | ASSVGPMAWQPQH